This TCR beta chain was profiled in a study of neurological immune-mediated disorders. Between the trimmed V and J ends, which lost 2 bases and 1 base, there was a span of 3 bases. The CDR3 totals 12 residues. The germline gives CDR1 SGHRS, CDR2 YFSETQ. cDNA synthesis was performed by 5'RACE with 10-nucleotide random UMIs. Each CDR3 protein is one row after TCRdb ran MiXCR on the 5' RACE reads. The repertoire holds around 100,000 distinct CDR3 sequences, with less than 14% as singletons. This clonotype was counted at least ten times. Time point meaning: longitudinal time-point 3. Sequencing used PBMCs. The sequence was obtained from a female donor with HTLV-1-associated myelopathy (HAM/TSP). The chain carries TRBV5-1 and TRBJ2-5; D is unresolved. In nucleotides, the CDR3 is TGCGCCAGCAGCTTTCTCCAAGAGACCCAGTACTTC. This encodes CASSFLQETQYF.